This TCR beta chain was sequenced in a study of cytomegalovirus exposure and HLA in healthy donors. This clone occurred a few times. It was with 60 Vbeta and 13 Jbeta primers that the PCR ran. Method: immunoSEQ multiplex PCR; TCRdb's copy keeps in-frame clones and lacks some. Of around 100,000 clones in the sample, 78% were seen once. The receptor comes from a male donor in good health and CMV-seropositive. The sample was PBMCs.

Here the CDR3 reads CASLGQLTDTQYF. The CDR3 DNA sequence: TGTGCCAGCCTGGGACAGCTAACAGATACGCAGTATTTT. The genes are TRBV27 and TRBJ2-3, with 7 nucleotides matching TRBD1. Germline-derived CDR1 and CDR2 are MNHEY and SMNVEV (reference sequence). The V gene end was trimmed by 8 bases and the J gene end by 3 bases; junction bases not matched to a gene: 5. The length of the CDR3 is 13 residues.